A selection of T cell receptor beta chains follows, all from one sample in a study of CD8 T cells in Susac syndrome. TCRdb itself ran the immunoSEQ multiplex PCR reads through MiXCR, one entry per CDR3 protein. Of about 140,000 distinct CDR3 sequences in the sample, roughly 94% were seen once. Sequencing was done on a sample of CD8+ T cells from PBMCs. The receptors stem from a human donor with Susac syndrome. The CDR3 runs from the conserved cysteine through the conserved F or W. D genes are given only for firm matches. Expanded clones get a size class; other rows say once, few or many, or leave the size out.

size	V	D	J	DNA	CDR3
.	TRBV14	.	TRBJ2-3	TGTGCCAGCAGCCAACAGCCTTACACCACAGATACGCAGTATTTT	CASSQQPYTTDTQYF
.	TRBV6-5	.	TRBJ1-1	TGTGCCAGCAGTACACGAGCGATAAACACTGAAGCTTTCTTT	CASSTRAINTEAFF
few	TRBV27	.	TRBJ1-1	TGTGCCAGCAGTTTAGACAGCATGAACACTGAAGCTTTCTTT	CASSLDSMNTEAFF
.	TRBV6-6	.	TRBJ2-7	TGTGCCAGCGTGGGAAGGGTCGCGGCCACGAATTACGAGCAGTACTTC	CASVGRVAATNYEQYF
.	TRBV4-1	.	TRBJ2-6	TGCGCCAGCAGCCAAGATAGCTGGGCCTCTGAGGCCAACGTCCTGACTTTC	CASSQDSWASEANVLTF
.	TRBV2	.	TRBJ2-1	TGTGCCAGCAGTGAAGGGACTTTGGTGCAGTTCTTC	CASSEGTLVQFF
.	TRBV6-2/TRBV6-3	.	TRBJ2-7	TGTGCCAGCAGTTACCAAGGGTACGAGCAGTACTTC	CASSYQGYEQYF
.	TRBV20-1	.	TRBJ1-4	TGCAGTGCTAGAGTTGGGAGTACTAATGAAAAACTGTTTTTT	CSARVGSTNEKLFF
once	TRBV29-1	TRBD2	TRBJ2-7	TGCAGCGTTGAAGCTAGCGGTCTTTCCTACGAGCAGTACTTC	CSVEASGLSYEQYF
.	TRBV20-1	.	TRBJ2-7	TGCAGTGCTAGGGCAGACACGTACGAGCAGTACTTC	CSARADTYEQYF
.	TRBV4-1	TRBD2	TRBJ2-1	TGCGCCAGCAGCCAAGTGGGCGGGGGGAGCTCCTACAATGAGCAGTTCTTC	CASSQVGGGSSYNEQFF
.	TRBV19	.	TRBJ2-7	TGTGCCAAAGTCACCCCGGGCTGGTCCTACGAGCAGTACTTC	CAKVTPGWSYEQYF
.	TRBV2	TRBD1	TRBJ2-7	TGTGCCAGCAGGGGACAGTACGAGCAGTACTTC	CASRGQYEQYF
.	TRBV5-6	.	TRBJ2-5	TGTGCCAGCAGCTTGAGTCAGGACCCCGGAGGTCAAGAGACCCAGTACTTC	CASSLSQDPGGQETQYF
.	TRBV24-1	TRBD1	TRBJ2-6	TGTGCCACCAGTGACGGGACAGGGAGGATAACTGGGGCCAACGTCCTGACTTTC	CATSDGTGRITGANVLTF
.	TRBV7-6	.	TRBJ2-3	TGTGCCAGCAGCTCGGGTAGCTCCCCCACAGATACGCAGTATTTT	CASSSGSSPTDTQYF
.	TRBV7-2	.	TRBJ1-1	TGTGCCAGCAGCTTAGTGTATATGCTGGGTCTGGACACTGAAGCTTTCTTT	CASSLVYMLGLDTEAFF
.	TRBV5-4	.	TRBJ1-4	TGTGCCAGCAGCTTGATGGGTACTAATGAAAAACTGTTTTTT	CASSLMGTNEKLFF
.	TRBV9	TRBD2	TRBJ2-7	TGTGCCAGCAGCGATGGGGGGGTCTCCTACGAGCAGTACTTC	CASSDGGVSYEQYF
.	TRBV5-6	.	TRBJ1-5	TGTGCCAGCAGCTTGGGACGGGGAGGGCATCAGCCCCAGCATTTT	CASSLGRGGHQPQHF
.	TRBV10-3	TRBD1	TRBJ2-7	TGTGCCATCAGTGAGACAGGGGCCGCATACGAGCAGTACTTC	CAISETGAAYEQYF
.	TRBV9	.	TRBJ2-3	TGTGCCAGCGCCCGCGGCAGCACAGATACGCAGTATTTT	CASARGSTDTQYF
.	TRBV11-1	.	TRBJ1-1	TGTGCCAGCAGCCTCCCTGGAGACTATGCTTTCTTT	CASSLPGDYAFF
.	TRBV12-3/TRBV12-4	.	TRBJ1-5	TGTGCCAGCAGCCGCGTGCTTCGCCTCAGGAGTAAGAGCAATCAGCCCCAGCATTTT	CASSRVLRLRSKSNQPQHF
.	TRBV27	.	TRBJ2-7	TGTGCCAGCAGTTCCTTCAGCTCCTACGAGCAGTACTTC	CASSSFSSYEQYF
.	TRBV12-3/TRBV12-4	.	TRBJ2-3	TGTGCCAGTCCTCCGCCGGCAGCAGGAAGCACAGATACGCAGTATTTT	CASPPPAAGSTDTQYF
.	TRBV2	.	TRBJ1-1	TGTGCCAGCCGGGAAACAGGCCCTGAAGCTTTCTTT	CASRETGPEAFF
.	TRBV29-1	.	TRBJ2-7	TGCAGCGTAGAGTTTCATCAGACCTACGAGCAGTACTTC	CSVEFHQTYEQYF
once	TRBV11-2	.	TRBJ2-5	TGTGCCAGCAGCTTAAGGGGGGGGGAGACTGTACAAGAGACCCAGTACTTC	CASSLRGGETVQETQYF
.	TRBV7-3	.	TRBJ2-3	TGTGCCAGCAGCTTAATCCCAGATACGCAGTATTTT	CASSLIPDTQYF
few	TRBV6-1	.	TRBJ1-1	TGTGCCAGCAGAAAACAGGGATTGGAGACTGAAGCTTTCTTT	CASRKQGLETEAFF
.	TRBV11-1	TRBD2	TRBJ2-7	TGTGCCAGCAGCCCCGGCAGCGGGAGATACGAGCAGTACTTC	CASSPGSGRYEQYF